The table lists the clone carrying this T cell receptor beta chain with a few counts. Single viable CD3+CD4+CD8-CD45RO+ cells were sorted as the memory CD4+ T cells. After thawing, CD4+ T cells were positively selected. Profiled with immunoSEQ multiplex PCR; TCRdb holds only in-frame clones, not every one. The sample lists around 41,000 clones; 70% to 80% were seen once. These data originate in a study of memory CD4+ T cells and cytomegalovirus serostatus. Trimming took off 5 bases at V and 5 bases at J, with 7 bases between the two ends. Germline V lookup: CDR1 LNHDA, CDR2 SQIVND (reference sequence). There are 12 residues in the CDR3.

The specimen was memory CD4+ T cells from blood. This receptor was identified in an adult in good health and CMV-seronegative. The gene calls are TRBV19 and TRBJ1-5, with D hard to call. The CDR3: CASSSIDQPQHF. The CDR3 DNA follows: TGTGCCAGTAGTTCTATTGATCAGCCCCAGCATTTT.